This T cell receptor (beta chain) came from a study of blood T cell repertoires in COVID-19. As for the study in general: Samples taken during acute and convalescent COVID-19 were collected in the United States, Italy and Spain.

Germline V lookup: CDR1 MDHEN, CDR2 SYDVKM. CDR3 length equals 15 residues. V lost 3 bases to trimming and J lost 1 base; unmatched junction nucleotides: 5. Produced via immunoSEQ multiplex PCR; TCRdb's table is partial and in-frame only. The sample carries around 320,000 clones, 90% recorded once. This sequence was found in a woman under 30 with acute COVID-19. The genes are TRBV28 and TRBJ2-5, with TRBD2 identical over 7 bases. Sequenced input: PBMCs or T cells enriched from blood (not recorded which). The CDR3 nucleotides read TGTGCCAGCAGTTTGTCCCTAGCGGCCCAAGAGACCCAGTACTTC. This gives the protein CASSLSLAAQETQYF.